This TCR beta chain was sequenced in a study of OX40 agonist ivuxolimab in advanced cancers. Of note for this clone: Antigen unknown.

Looked up from germline, CDR1 is MNHEY and CDR2 is SMNVEV (reference sequence). This CDR3 region has 14 residues. J lost 6 bases, V lost 6 bases, and 7 bases had no gene match. Study-wide points: By week 6 at 0.1 to 3.0 mg/kg, blood CD4+ and CD8+ T cells had expanded clonally.

Only in-frame clones appear in the TCRdb table, and some are missing; sequencing was by immunoSEQ multiplex PCR. Of 65,000 to 95,000 clones detected, roughly 94% appear once; the ten largest clones hold 8.5% to 10%. V is TRBV27 and J is TRBJ2-7; 11 bases agree with TRBD1. The origin of this receptor is an adult with an advanced solid tumor such as melanoma, head and neck, liver or kidney cancer. The sample here was CD4+ or CD8+ T cells sorted from blood, taken in a trial of the OX40 agonist ivuxolimab. This CDR3 reads CASSPGTGGFEQYF. CDR3 in DNA: TGTGCCAGCAGCCCCGGGACAGGGGGTTTCGAGCAGTACTTC.